This T cell receptor (beta chain) appears in the sequencing data of a study of blood T cell repertoires in COVID-19. Study-wide background: Nucleic acid was either cDNA or gDNA, and it came from T cells, B-cell-depleted T cells, or PBMCs.

V was clipped by 4 bases and J by 0 bases, with 8 bases between them. The CDR3 length is 14 residues. CDR1 and CDR2 from the germline V gene are LNHNV and YYDKDF (reference sequence). In the original processing: By means of reference gene primer amplification, nucleated cell counts were estimated. Sequencing used immunoSEQ multiplex PCR; TCRdb keeps in-frame clones, though not all of them. Clonal size and the V and J genes are those of that table, whereas D and trimming came from the DNA. The table records about 66,000 clones, 86% of them present only once. This receptor was obtained from a man between 45 and 60 years old with active COVID-19. The chain couples TRBV15 to TRBJ2-3; D gene ambiguous. The sequencing sample was made of peripheral blood. CDR3 nucleotide sequence: TGTGCCACCAGCAAGAGGTCTAGCACAGATACGCAGTATTTT. This gives the protein CATSKRSSTDTQYF.